The 8 T cell receptor beta chains listed next were all sequenced from one sample in a study of CD8+ T cells in alopecia areata. Extraction of RNA preceded its reverse transcription into cDNA, which served as the sequencing template. Repertoires were generated with immunoSEQ multiplex PCR, while TCRdb's copy carries only in-frame clones and drops some. The table records about 74,000 clones, approximately 30% of them present only once. Treatment: oral pan-JAK inhibitor, 5-10 mg twice daily. Sequences were derived from CD8+ T cells sorted from blood, sampled at week 4, from a patient treated with tofacitinib. The receptor source for this set is a human donor with alopecia areata.

This CDR3 reads CSVDSGQFF. DNA of the CDR3: TGCAGCGTTGACTCTGGGCAGTTCTTC. This chain connects TRBV29-1 to TRBJ2-1; D gene ambiguous. In germline, CDR1 is SQVTM, CDR2 ANQGSEA. The CDR3 is 9 amino acids. V was shortened by 3 bases and J by 12 bases, with 6 bases between the two germline ends.

The chain carries TRBV7-2 and TRBJ2-1; 8 bases agree with TRBD2. Germline V gene sequence: CDR1 SGHTA, CDR2 FQGNSA. J was trimmed by 4 bases and V by 7 bases; bases with no gene match: 6. CDR3 length equals 14 residues. The CDR3, as DNA: TGTGCCAGCACCCCGGTAGCGGGGTACAATGAGCAGTTCTTC. Amino acid sequence: CASTPVAGYNEQFF.

The sample holds a few counts of this clone. This chain links TRBV30 with TRBJ1-1; a weak D match, TRBD1 (5 bases). The CDR3 spans 12 residues. Germline lookup yields CDR1 GTSNPN and CDR2 SVGIG (reference sequence). Deletions cut 4 bases from V and 5 bases from J, with 11 bases between. The CDR3 loop is CAWTGQPTEAFF. The CDR3 nucleotides read TGTGCCTGGACAGGACAACCGACTGAAGCTTTCTTT.

A few counts support this clone. This sequence joins TRBV29-1 and TRBJ2-2, with 8 positions matching TRBD1. Germline CDR1 and CDR2: SQVTM and ANQGSEA. V trimming: 6 bases; J trimming: 4 bases; junction bases outside the gene matches: 10. This CDR3 has 15 amino acids. This CDR3 reads CSVLVIDRGTGELFF. The CDR3 nucleotides read TGCAGCGTACTTGTAATCGACAGGGGCACCGGGGAGCTGTTTTTT.

The V and J genes are TRBV5-1 and TRBJ1-1; possible D gene TRBD1, 5 bases. Per germline, CDR1 SGHRS and CDR2 YFSETQ. The CDR3 is made up of 15 amino acids. V lost 4 bases and J 4 bases, leaving 17 bases between the germline ends. CDR3 DNA sequence: TGCGCCAGCAGCGAAATCCCGGGACTGAGCACTGAAGCTTTCTTT. Translating gives CASSEIPGLSTEAFF. Full variable domain (remainder filled in from reference TRBV5-1 and TRBJ1-1): KAGVTQTPRYLIKTRGQQVTLSCSPISGHRSVSWYQQTPGQGLQFLFEYFSETQRNKGNFPGRFSGRQFSNSRSEMNVSTLELGDSALYLCASSEIPGLSTEAFFGQGTRLTVV.

This clone was seen a handful of times. The V and J genes are TRBV29-1 and TRBJ1-2; the match to TRBD1 covers 11 bases. The CDR3 contains 15 residues. The V and J ends lost 0 bases and 7 bases, in that order; junction bases with no gene match: 7. CDR1 and CDR2 from the germline V gene are SQVTM and ANQGSEA. The CDR3 nucleotides are TGCAGCGTTGAAGATTTGGGGACAGGGGGACGTGGCTACACCTTC. This sequence encodes CSVEDLGTGGRGYTF. Together with reference TRBV29-1 and TRBJ1-2, the CDR3 gives the full variable domain: SAVISQKPSRDICQRGTSLTIQCQVDSQVTMMFWYRQQPGQSLTLIATANQGSEATYESGFVIDKFPISRPNLTFSTLTVSNMSPEDSSIYLCSVEDLGTGGRGYTFGSGTRLTVV.

This clone was recorded a few times. The chain has TRBV4-2 and TRBJ2-7; TRBD1 might be the D (6 bases). Trimming removed 11 bases from V and 5 bases from J, with 13 bases in between. Germline CDR1 LGHNA, CDR2 YNFKEQ. The CDR3 contains 11 residues. CDR3 DNA: TGTGCCCGTACCCCAGGGGACGAGCAGTACTTC. Protein product: CARTPGDEQYF.

This clone turned up a few times. The genes are TRBV29-1 and TRBJ2-1; TRBD1 is a possible D gene (5 bases). The germline gives CDR1 SQVTM, CDR2 ANQGSEA. Trimming removed 4 bases at V and 10 bases at J, with 20 bases between. CDR3 length: 14 residues. The CDR3 region has the DNA TGCAGCGTTGTGAAGGCTAGGGGTAGGGGAGAGCAGTTCTTC. As protein: CSVVKARGRGEQFF.